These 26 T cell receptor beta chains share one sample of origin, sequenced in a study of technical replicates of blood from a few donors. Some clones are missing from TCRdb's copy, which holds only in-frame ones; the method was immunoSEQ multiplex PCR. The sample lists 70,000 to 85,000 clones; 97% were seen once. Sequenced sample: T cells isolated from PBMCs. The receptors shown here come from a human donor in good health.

The CDR3 DNA reads TGCGCCAGCAGCCAAGTTGAGACAGGGGCTTCATTTCAGTACTTC. Its protein product is CASSQVETGASFQYF. The chain recombines TRBV4-1 with TRBJ2-4; 8 bases fit TRBD1. Germline CDR1 is MGHRA and CDR2 is YSYEKL. The CDR3 spans 15 residues. With V trimmed by 1 base and J by 11 bases, 10 bases remained unmatched.

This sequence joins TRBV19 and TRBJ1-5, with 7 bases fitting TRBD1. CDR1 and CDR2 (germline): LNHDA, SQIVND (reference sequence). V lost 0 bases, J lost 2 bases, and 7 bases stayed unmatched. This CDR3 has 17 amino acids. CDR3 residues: CASSIEGDRVRNQPQHF. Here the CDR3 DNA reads TGTGCCAGTAGTATAGAGGGTGACAGGGTGCGCAATCAGCCCCAGCATTTT.

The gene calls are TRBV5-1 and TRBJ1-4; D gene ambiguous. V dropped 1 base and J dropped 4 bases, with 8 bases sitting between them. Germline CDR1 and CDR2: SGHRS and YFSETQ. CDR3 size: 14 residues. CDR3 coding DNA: TGCGCCAGCAGCTTGTCGGTCGGTAATGAAAAACTGTTTTTT. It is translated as CASSLSVGNEKLFF.

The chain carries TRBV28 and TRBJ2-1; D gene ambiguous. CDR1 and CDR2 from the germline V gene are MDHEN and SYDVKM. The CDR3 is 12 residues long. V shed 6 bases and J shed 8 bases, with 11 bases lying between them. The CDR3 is CASRGLGDEQFF. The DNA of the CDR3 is TGTGCCAGCAGGGGCCTCGGCGATGAGCAGTTCTTC.

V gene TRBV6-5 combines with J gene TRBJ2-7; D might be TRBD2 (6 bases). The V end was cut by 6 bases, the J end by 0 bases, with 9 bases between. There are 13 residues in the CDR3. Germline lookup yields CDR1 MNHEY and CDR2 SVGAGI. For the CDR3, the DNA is TGTGCCAGCAGCGGGGGAGGCTCCTACGAGCAGTACTTC. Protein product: CASSGGGSYEQYF.

The CDR3 nucleotides read TGCGCCAGCAGCCAAGATATCGGACAGTTGAGGGGGTATGGCTACACCTTC. Its protein product is CASSQDIGQLRGYGYTF. This rearrangement joins TRBV4-1 to TRBJ1-2, with D maybe TRBD1 (6 bases). The V and J ends lost 0 bases and 5 bases respectively, with 19 bases between them. The germline V gene encodes CDR1 MGHRA and CDR2 YSYEKL. The CDR3 length is 17 residues.

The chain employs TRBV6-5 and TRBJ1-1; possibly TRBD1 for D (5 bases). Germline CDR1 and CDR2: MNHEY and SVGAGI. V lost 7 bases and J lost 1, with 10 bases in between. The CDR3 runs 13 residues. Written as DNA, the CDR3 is TGTGCCAGCACTAACACAGGGAACACTGAAGCTTTCTTT. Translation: CASTNTGNTEAFF.

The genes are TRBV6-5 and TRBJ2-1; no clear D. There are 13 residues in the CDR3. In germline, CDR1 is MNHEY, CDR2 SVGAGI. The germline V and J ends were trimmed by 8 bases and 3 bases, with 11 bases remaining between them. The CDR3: CASLSVNYNEQFF. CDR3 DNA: TGTGCCAGCCTGAGTGTTAACTACAATGAGCAGTTCTTC.

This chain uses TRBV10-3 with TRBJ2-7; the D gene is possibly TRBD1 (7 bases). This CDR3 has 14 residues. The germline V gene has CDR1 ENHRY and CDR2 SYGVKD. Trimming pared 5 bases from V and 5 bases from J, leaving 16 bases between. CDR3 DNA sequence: TGTGCCATCAGTCCAAGGACAGGAGGGGACGAGCAGTACTTC. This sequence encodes CAISPRTGGDEQYF.

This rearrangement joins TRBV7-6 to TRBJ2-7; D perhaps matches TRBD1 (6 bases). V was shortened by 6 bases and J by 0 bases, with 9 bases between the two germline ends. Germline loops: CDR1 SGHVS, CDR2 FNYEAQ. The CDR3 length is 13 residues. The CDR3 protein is CASSGQSSYEQYF. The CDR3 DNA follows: TGTGCCAGCAGTGGACAGTCCTCCTACGAGCAGTACTTC.

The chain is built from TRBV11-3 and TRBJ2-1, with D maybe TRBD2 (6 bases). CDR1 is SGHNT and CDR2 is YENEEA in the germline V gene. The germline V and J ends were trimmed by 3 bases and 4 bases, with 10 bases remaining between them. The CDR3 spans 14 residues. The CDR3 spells CASSFGTEYNEQFF. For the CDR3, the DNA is TGTGCCAGCAGCTTCGGGACTGAATACAATGAGCAGTTCTTC. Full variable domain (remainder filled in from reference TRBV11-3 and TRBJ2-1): EAGVVQSPRYKIIEKKQPVAFWCNPISGHNTLYWYLQNLGQGPELLIRYENEEAVDDSQLPKDRFSAERLKGVDSTLKIQPAELGDSAVYLCASSFGTEYNEQFFGPGTRLTVL.

The CDR3, as DNA: TGTGCCAGCAATTCGTTAGCGGGGGCCTACAATGAGCAGTTCTTC. Translated: CASNSLAGAYNEQFF. The chain joins TRBV25-1 to TRBJ2-1; 9 nucleotides match TRBD2. This CDR3 contains 15 residues. In germline, CDR1 is MGHDK, CDR2 SYGVNS. V trimming: 7 bases; J trimming: 2 bases; junction bases outside the gene matches: 6.

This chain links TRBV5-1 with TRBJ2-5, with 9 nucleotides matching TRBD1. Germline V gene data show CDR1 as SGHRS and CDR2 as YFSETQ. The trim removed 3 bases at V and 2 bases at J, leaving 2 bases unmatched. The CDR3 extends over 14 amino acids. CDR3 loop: CASSSGQGQETQYF. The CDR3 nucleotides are TGCGCCAGCAGCTCAGGACAGGGGCAAGAGACCCAGTACTTC.

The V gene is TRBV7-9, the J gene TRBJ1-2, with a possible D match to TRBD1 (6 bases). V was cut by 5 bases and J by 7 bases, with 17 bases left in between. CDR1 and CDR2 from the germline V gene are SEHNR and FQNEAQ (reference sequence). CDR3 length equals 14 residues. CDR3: CASSPGGGHFGYTF. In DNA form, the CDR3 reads TGTGCCAGCAGCCCCGGGGGGGGGCACTTTGGCTACACCTTC.

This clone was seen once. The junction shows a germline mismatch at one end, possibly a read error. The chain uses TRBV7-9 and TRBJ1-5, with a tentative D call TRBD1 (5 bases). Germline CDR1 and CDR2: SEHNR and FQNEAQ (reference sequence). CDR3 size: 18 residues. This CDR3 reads CASSLDQPFREVYQSQHF. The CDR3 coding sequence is TGTGCCAGCAGCTTAGACCAGCCGTTCAGGGAAGTTTATCAGTCCCAGCATTTT. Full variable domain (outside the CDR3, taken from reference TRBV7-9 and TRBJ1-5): DTGVSQNPRHKITKRGQNVTFRCDPISEHNRLYWYRQTLGQGPEFLTYFQNEAQLEKSRLLSDRFSAERPKGSFSTLEIQRTEQGDSAMYLCASSLDQPFREVYQSQHFGDGTRLSIL.

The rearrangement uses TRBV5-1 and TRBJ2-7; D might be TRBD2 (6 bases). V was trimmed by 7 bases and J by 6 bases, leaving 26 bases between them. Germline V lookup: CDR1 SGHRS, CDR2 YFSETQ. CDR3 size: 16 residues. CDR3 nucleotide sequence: TGCGCCAGCGCATCTCCCGGGGGTGGGAACGACCTCGAGCAGTACTTC. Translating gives CASASPGGGNDLEQYF.

CDR3 sequence reads: CASSPGDFFQPQHF. The CDR3 DNA reads TGTGCCAGCTCACCCGGGGATTTCTTTCAGCCCCAGCATTTT. The gene calls are TRBV18 and TRBJ1-5, with D unresolved. From germline, CDR1 is KGHSH and CDR2 LQKENI. This CDR3 is 14 amino acids long. V lost 3 bases and J 6 bases, leaving 12 bases between the germline ends.

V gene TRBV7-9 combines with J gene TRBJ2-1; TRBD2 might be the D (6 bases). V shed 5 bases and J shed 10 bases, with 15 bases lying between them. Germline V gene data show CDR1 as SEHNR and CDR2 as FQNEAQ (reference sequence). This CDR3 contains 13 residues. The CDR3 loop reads CASSGGGVGEQFF. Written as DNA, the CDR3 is TGTGCCAGCAGCGGAGGCGGGGTTGGCGAGCAGTTCTTC. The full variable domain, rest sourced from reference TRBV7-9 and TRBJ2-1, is DTGVSQNPRHKITKRGQNVTFRCDPISEHNRLYWYRQTLGQGPEFLTYFQNEAQLEKSRLLSDRFSAERPKGSFSTLEIQRTEQGDSAMYLCASSGGGVGEQFFGPGTRLTVL.

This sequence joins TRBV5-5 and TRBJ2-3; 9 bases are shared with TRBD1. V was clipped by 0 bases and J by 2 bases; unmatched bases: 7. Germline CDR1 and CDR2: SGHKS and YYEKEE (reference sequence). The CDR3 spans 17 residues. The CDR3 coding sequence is TGTGCCAGCAGCTTGGCGCCCGGGACAGGGAACACAGATACGCAGTATTTT. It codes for CASSLAPGTGNTDTQYF.

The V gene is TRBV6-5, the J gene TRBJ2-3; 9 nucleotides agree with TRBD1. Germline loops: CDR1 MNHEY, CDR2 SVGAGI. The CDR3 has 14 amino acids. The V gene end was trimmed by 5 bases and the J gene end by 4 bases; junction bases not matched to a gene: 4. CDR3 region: CASSRDRVSDTQYF. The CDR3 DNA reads TGTGCCAGCAGTCGGGACAGGGTTTCAGATACGCAGTATTTT.

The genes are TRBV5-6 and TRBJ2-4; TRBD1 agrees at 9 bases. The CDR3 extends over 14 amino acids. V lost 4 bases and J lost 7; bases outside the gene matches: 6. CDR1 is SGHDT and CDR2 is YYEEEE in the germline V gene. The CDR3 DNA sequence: TGTGCCAGCAGCGCCGGGACAGGGATGAACATTCAGTACTTC. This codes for CASSAGTGMNIQYF.

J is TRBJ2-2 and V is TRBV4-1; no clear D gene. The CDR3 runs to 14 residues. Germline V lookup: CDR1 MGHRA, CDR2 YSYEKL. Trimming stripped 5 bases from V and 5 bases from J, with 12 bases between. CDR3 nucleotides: TGCGCCAGCAGCGACAAGATTCGGACCGGGGAGCTGTTTTTT. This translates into CASSDKIRTGELFF.

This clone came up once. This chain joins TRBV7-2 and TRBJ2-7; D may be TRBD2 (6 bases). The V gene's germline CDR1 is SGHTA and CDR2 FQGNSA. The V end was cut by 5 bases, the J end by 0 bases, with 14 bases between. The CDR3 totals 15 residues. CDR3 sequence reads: CASSLTGLGSYEQYF. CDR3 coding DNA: TGTGCCAGCAGCCTGACGGGACTTGGCTCCTACGAGCAGTACTTC.

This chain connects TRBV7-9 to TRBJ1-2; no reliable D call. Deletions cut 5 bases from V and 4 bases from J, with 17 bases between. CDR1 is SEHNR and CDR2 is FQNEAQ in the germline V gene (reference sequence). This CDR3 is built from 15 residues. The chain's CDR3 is CASSQEVSDFYGYTF. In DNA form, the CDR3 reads TGTGCCAGCAGCCAAGAGGTTTCAGACTTCTATGGCTACACCTTC.

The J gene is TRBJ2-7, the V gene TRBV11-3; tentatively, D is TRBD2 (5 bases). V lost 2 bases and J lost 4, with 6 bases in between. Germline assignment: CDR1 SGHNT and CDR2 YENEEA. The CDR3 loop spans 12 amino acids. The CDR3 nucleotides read TGTGCCAGCAGCTTAAGGGAGTACGAGCAGTACTTC. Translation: CASSLREYEQYF.

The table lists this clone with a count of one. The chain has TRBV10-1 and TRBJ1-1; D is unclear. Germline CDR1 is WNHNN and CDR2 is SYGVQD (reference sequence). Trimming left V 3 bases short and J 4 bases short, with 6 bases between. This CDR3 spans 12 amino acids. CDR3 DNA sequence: TGCGCCAGCAGTGAAACAACCACTGAAGCTTTCTTT. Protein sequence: CASSETTTEAFF.